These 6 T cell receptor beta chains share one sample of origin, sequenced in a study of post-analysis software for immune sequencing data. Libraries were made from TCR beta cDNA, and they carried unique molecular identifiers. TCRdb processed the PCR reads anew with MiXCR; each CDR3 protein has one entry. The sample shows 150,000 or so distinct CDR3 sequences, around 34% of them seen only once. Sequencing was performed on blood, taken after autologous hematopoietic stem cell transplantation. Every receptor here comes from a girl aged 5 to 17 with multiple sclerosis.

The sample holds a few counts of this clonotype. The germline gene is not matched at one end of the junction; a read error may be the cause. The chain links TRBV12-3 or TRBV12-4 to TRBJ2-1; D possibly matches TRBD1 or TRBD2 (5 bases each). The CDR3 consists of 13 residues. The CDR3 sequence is CAGSPAGRDEQFF. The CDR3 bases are TGTGCCGGCAGTCCCGCCGGCAGGGACGAGCAGTTCTTC.

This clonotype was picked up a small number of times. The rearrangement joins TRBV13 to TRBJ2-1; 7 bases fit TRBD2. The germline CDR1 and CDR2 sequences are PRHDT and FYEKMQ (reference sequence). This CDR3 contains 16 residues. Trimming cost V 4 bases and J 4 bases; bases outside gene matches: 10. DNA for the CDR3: TGTGCCAGCAGCTCCACCGAGGGGAGGGCTTACAATGAGCAGTTCTTC. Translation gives CASSSTEGRAYNEQFF.

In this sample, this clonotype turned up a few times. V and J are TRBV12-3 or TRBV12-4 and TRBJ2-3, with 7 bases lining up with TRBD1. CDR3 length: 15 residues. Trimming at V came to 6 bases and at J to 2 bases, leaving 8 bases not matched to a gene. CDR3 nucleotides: TGTGCCAGCAGGACCCCCGGGACAGCCACAGATACGCAGTATTTT. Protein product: CASRTPGTATDTQYF.

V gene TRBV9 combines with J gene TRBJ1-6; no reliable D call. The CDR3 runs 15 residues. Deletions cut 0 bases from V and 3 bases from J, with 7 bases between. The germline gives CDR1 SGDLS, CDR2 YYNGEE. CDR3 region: CASSVGELYNSPLHF. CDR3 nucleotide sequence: TGTGCCAGCAGCGTAGGAGAGCTCTATAATTCACCCCTCCACTTT.

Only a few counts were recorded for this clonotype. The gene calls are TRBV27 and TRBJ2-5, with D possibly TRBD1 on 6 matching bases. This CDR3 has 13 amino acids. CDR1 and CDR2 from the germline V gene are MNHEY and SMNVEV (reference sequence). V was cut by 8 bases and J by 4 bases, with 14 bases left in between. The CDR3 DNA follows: TGTGCCAGCCGTAGCACAGGGCGAGAGACCCAGTACTTC. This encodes CASRSTGRETQYF.

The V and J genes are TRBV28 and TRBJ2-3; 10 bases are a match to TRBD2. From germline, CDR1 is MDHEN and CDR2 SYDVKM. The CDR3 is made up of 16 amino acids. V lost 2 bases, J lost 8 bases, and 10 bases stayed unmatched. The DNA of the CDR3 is TGTGCCAGCAGTTTAGCCCCGGGGACTAGCGTCCCTACGCAGTATTTT. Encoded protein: CASSLAPGTSVPTQYF.